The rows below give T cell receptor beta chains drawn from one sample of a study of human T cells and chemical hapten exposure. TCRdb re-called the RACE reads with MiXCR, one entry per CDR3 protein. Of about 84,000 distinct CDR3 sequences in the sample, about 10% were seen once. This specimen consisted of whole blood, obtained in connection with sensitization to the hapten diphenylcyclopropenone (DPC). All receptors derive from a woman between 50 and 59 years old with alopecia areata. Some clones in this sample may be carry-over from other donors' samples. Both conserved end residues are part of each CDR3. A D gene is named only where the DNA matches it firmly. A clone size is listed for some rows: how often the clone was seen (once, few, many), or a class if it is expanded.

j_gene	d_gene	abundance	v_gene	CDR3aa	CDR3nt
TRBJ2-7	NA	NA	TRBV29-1	CSVAGGLNEQYF	TGCAGCGTTGCCGGGGGGCTGAACGAGCAGTACTTC
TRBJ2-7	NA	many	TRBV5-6	CASSLWQGRNEQYF	TGTGCCAGCAGCTTGTGGCAGGGGAGGAACGAGCAGTACTTC
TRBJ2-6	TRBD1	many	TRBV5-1	CASRGQASSGANVLTF	TGCGCCAGCAGGGGACAGGCGAGCTCTGGGGCCAACGTCCTGACTTTC
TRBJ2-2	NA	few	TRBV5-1	CASSLIRGQGGELFF	TGCGCCAGCAGCTTAATCCGAGGACAAGGCGGGGAGCTGTTTTTT
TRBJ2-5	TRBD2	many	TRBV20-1	CSAIDLAGVETQYF	TGCAGTGCTATCGATTTAGCGGGGGTTGAGACCCAGTACTTC
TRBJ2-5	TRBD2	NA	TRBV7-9	CASSSDRTSGGETQYF	TGTGCCAGCAGCTCCGACCGGACTAGCGGGGGAGAGACCCAGTACTTC
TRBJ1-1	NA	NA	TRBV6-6	CASRPMGRLNTEAFF	TGTGCCAGCAGGCCTATGGGCAGGCTGAACACTGAAGCTTTCTTT
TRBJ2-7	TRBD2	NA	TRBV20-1	CSAWTSGSLYEQYF	TGCAGTGCTTGGACTAGCGGGAGCCTCTACGAGCAGTACTTC
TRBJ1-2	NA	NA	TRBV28	CASSFATGLGYTF	TGTGCCAGCAGTTTTGCGACGGGTTTAGGCTACACCTTC
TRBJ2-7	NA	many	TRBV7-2	CASSSRSSYEQYF	TGTGCCAGCAGCTCGCGATCCTCCTACGAGCAGTACTTC
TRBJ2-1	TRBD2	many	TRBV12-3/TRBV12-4	CASSLAGGGAYNEQFF	TGTGCCAGCAGTTTAGCTGGGGGAGGGGCCTACAATGAGCAGTTCTTC
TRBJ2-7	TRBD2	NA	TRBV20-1	CSVHLAGGSYEQYF	TGCAGTGTTCATCTAGCGGGAGGGTCCTACGAGCAGTACTTC
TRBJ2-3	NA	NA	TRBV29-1	CSVDPGVTQYF	TGCAGCGTTGACCCGGGGGTTACGCAGTATTTT
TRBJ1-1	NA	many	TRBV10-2	CASRRRDRNTEAFF	TGCGCCAGCAGGCGCCGGGACCGTAATACTGAAGCTTTCTTT
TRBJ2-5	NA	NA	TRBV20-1	CSARDASTGQETQYF	TGCAGTGCTAGAGATGCGAGCACAGGGCAAGAGACCCAGTACTTC
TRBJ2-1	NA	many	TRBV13	CASSYWQSGHNEQFF	TGTGCCAGCAGCTACTGGCAGTCGGGTCACAATGAGCAGTTCTTC
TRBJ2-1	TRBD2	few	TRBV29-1	CSVGHSGPYNEQFF	TGCAGCGTTGGGCATAGCGGGCCCTACAATGAGCAGTTCTTC
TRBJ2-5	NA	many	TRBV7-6	CASSLDETQYF	TGTGCCAGCAGCTTAGATGAGACCCAGTACTTC
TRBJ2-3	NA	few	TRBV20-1	CSALNTDTQYF	TGCAGTGCTCTAAACACAGATACGCAGTATTTT
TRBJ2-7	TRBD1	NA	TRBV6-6	CASSRTGGTYEQYF	TGTGCCAGCAGTAGGACAGGGGGCACCTACGAGCAGTACTTC
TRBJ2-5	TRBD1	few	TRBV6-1	CASRYRGDKQETQYF	TGTGCCAGCAGATACAGGGGGGACAAACAAGAGACCCAGTACTTC
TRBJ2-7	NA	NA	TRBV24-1	CATSEHGTHEQYF	TGTGCCACCAGTGAGCACGGGACCCACGAGCAGTACTTC
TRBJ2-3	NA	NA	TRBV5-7	CASSLAGDSRTDTQYF	TGTGCCAGCAGCTTGGCGGGAGACTCACGGACAGATACGCAGTATTTT
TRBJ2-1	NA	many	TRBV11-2	CASSLEAGAYNEQFF	TGTGCCAGCAGCTTAGAGGCGGGCGCCTACAATGAGCAGTTCTTC
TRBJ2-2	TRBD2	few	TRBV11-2	CASSFGLADPTHYTGELFF	TGTGCCAGCAGTTTCGGACTAGCGGACCCGACTCATTACACCGGGGAGCTGTTTTTT
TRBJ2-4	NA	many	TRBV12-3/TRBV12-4	CASTPGVGAKNIQYF	TGTGCCAGCACCCCGGGGGTGGGGGCCAAAAACATTCAGTACTTC
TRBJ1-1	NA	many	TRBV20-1	CSAKGASRGGGTEAFF	TGCAGTGCTAAAGGTGCATCACGGGGGGGAGGGACTGAAGCTTTCTTT
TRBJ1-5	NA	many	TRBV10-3	CAISEGGHSNQPQHF	TGTGCCATCAGTGAGGGGGGGCATAGCAATCAGCCCCAGCATTTT
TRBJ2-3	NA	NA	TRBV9	CASQSGSTDTQYF	TGTGCCAGCCAGAGCGGGAGCACAGATACGCAGTATTTT
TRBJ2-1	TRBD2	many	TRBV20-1	CSAGGVASGHNEQFF	TGCAGTGCCGGAGGGGTGGCTAGCGGGCACAATGAGCAGTTCTTC
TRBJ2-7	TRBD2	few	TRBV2	CASSAITSGSYEQYF	TGTGCCAGCAGTGCAATCACTAGCGGGAGCTACGAGCAGTACTTC
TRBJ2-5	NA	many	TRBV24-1	CATSDPARSRGTQYF	TGTGCCACCAGTGACCCCGCCAGGTCCCGTGGGACCCAGTACTTC
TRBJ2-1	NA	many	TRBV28	CASRFSGLSNEQFF	TGTGCCAGCAGGTTTTCGGGGCTCTCCAATGAGCAGTTCTTC
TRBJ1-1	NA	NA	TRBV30	CAWSPPGHQVAFF	TGTGCCTGGAGTCCGCCGGGACATCAGGTAGCTTTCTTT
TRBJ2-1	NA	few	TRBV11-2	CASSFWGDEQFF	TGTGCCAGCAGCTTTTGGGGGGATGAGCAGTTCTTC
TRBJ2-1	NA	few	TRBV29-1	CSVDDGSSHEQFF	TGCAGCGTTGACGACGGGAGCAGCCATGAGCAGTTCTTC
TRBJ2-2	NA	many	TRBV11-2	CASSLIVGGGPGELFF	TGTGCCAGCAGCTTAATCGTCGGTGGGGGCCCCGGGGAGCTGTTTTTT
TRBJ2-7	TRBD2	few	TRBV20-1	CSVYSGRGTYEQYF	TGCAGTGTCTATAGCGGGAGGGGAACCTACGAGCAGTACTTC
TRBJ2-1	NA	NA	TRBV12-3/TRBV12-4	CASSLAVAYNEQFF	TGTGCCAGCAGTTTAGCCGTGGCCTACAATGAGCAGTTCTTC
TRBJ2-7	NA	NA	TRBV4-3	CASSQTGAQGEQYF	TGCGCCAGCAGCCAAACGGGAGCACAAGGCGAGCAGTACTTC
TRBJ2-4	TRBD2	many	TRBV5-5	CASRPTSGSIGIQYF	TGTGCCAGCAGACCTACTAGCGGGAGTATCGGCATTCAGTACTTC
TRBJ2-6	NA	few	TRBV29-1	CSVETHSGANVLTF	TGCAGCGTGGAAACCCACTCTGGGGCCAACGTCCTGACTTTC
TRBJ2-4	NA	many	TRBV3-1	CASSLLAKNIQYF	TGTGCCAGCAGCCTGCTAGCCAAAAACATTCAGTACTTC
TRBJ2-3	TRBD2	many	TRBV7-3	CASSSRGRPSDTQYF	TGTGCCAGCAGCTCCCGCGGGAGACCGTCAGATACGCAGTATTTT
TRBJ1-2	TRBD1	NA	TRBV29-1	CSVLPGQGYGYTF	TGCAGCGTTCTACCGGGACAGGGGTATGGCTACACCTTC
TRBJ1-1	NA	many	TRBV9	CASSRGHTNTEAFF	TGTGCCAGCAGCCGCGGACACACGAACACTGAAGCTTTCTTT
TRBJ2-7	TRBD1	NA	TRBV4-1	CASSQDQGGGYEQYF	TGCGCCAGCAGCCAAGATCAAGGGGGCGGCTACGAGCAGTACTTC